This T cell receptor (beta chain) was sequenced during a study of CD8 T cells in Susac syndrome. The authors reverse transcribed about 0.5 to 1 ug RNA with random hexamers. TCRdb re-analysed the immunoSEQ multiplex PCR reads in MiXCR, keeping a single row per CDR3 protein. The profile shows fewer than 150,000 distinct CDR3 sequences, more than 75% of them singletons. Trimming removed 6 bases from V and 1 base from J, with 6 bases in between. CDR1 is MNHEY and CDR2 is SMNVEV in the germline V gene (reference sequence). This CDR3 is built from 12 residues. The source is a human donor with multiple sclerosis. The sample consisted of CD8+ T cells from PBMCs. The rearrangement links TRBV27 to TRBJ1-1, with no clear D. In DNA, the CDR3 is TGTGCCAGCAGAAAACAGAACACTGAAGCTTTCTTT. Translation: CASRKQNTEAFF.